A single sample is the source of the 3 T cell receptor beta chains below, sequenced in a study of blood T cell repertoires in COVID-19. Libraries were prepared by immunoSEQ multiplex PCR; TCRdb keeps only in-frame clonotypes and omits some of them. The sample lists under 450,000 clones, 91% occurring once. Source material: PBMCs or T cells enriched from blood (not recorded which). The receptor set was obtained from a woman aged 40-49 years who had been exposed to COVID-19.

The V and J genes are TRBV4-1 and TRBJ2-3, with 10 nucleotides matching TRBD2. Germline CDR1 is MGHRA and CDR2 is YSYEKL. This CDR3 has 14 amino acids. V shed 5 bases, J shed 10 bases, and the junction held 9 bases outside the gene matches. The CDR3 DNA reads TGCGCCAGCAGCGCCACCGACACTAGCGGGGCGCAGTATTTT. Its protein product is CASSATDTSGAQYF.

The rearrangement links TRBV13 to TRBJ1-3; D uncertain. This CDR3 contains 13 residues. Germline V gene lookup returns CDR1 PRHDT and CDR2 FYEKMQ (reference sequence). The V gene lost 5 bases and the J gene lost 4 bases, with 9 bases spanning the gap. The CDR3 loop reads CASSGDDGNTIYF. In DNA, the CDR3 is TGTGCCAGCAGCGGAGATGACGGAAACACCATATATTTT.

This sequence joins TRBV5-8 and TRBJ1-1, with no clear D. This CDR3 contains 13 residues. CDR1 SGHTS and CDR2 YDEGEE come from the germline V gene. Deletions cut 1 base from V and 2 bases from J, with 6 bases between. Here the CDR3 reads CASSLTDNTEAFF. The CDR3 bases are TGTGCCAGCAGCTTGACAGATAACACTGAAGCTTTCTTT.